One and the same sample provided the 19 T cell receptor beta chains below, sequenced in a study of T-cell reconstitution after alpha-beta-depleted transplantation in children. Unique molecular identifiers were incorporated into the prepared TCRbeta library. TCRdb re-derived calls from the PCR reads in MiXCR, one entry per CDR3 protein. The sample has approximately 430,000 distinct CDR3 sequences; around 15% are singletons. This sample comprised PBMCs, mostly from graft donor cells, obtained 360 days after TCRalphabeta/CD19-depleted stem cell transplant. The receptor set was obtained from a boy in the first two years of life who had a stem cell transplant for Wiskott-Aldrich syndrome, so the T cells may come from the graft donor.

This clonotype appeared a few times. The V call is TRBV2, the J call TRBJ2-5; D is unclear. Germline values: CDR1 SNHLY, CDR2 FYNNEI. The V end lost 10 bases, the J end lost 0 bases, and 9 bases lay between the germline ends. This CDR3 has 12 residues. The CDR3 protein is CAKTLNQETQYF. The CDR3 coding sequence is TGTGCCAAAACTTTAAACCAAGAGACCCAGTACTTC.

This chain's CDR3 is CASSFRVRDEQYF. The CDR3 coding sequence is TGTGCCAGCAGCTTCCGGGTAAGGGACGAGCAGTACTTC. This chain uses TRBV13 with TRBJ2-7; D is unresolved. The CDR3 is made up of 13 amino acids. With 3 bases removed from V and 5 bases from J, the gap between germline ends came to 11 bases. The germline CDR1 and CDR2 sequences are PRHDT and FYEKMQ (reference sequence).

This clonotype occurred once. The rearrangement uses TRBV24-1 and TRBJ2-3; D may be TRBD2 (6 bases). Per germline, CDR1 KGHDR and CDR2 SFDVKD. The CDR3 sequence is 16 residues long. V gave up 5 bases and J gave up 0 bases, with 14 bases separating them. The CDR3 DNA follows: TGTGCCACCAGTGGACCCCCGGGACTTAGCACAGATACGCAGTATTTT. This translates into CATSGPPGLSTDTQYF.

The V gene is TRBV24-1, the J gene TRBJ2-5; 11 nucleotides agree with TRBD2. Germline loops: CDR1 KGHDR, CDR2 SFDVKD. The trim removed 7 bases at V and 3 bases at J, leaving 6 bases unmatched. The CDR3 runs to 15 residues. The CDR3 bases are TGTGCCACCAGCACTAGCGGGAGTGGGAAAGAGACCCAGTACTTC. Translated: CATSTSGSGKETQYF.

The chain joins TRBV20-1 to TRBJ2-5, with 11 bases fitting TRBD2. The CDR3 runs 15 residues. The V segment lost 2 bases and the J segment 7 bases; nucleotides outside the gene matches: 9. Germline V lookup: CDR1 DFQATT, CDR2 SNEGSKA (reference sequence). In DNA form, the CDR3 reads TGCAGTGCTAGAACTAGCGGGAGACACGAGGGGACCCAGTACTTC. Its protein product is CSARTSGRHEGTQYF.

Many counts were recorded for this clonotype. The gene calls are TRBV4-1 and TRBJ2-5; D call uncertain. V lost 1 base, J lost 5 bases, and 5 bases lay in between. Germline CDR1 reads MGHRA; CDR2 reads YSYEKL. This CDR3 spans 12 amino acids. The CDR3 is CASSQVWETQYF. CDR3 in DNA: TGCGCCAGCAGCCAAGTTTGGGAGACCCAGTACTTC.

This chain links TRBV5-1 with TRBJ2-7; the D is unclear. The CDR3 has 14 residues. Germline assignment: CDR1 SGHRS and CDR2 YFSETQ. V gave up 5 bases and J gave up 0 bases, with 12 bases separating them. CDR3 region: CASRPTVTSYEQYF. The CDR3, as DNA: TGCGCCAGCAGGCCGACGGTCACCTCCTACGAGCAGTACTTC.

V usage is TRBV20-1 and J usage is TRBJ2-7; 7 positions match TRBD1. This CDR3 contains 14 residues. J lost 4 bases, V lost 1 base, and 7 bases had no gene match. Looked up from germline, CDR1 is DFQATT and CDR2 is SNEGSKA (reference sequence). The CDR3 sequence is CSARGRDRLYEQYF. The CDR3 bases are TGCAGTGCTAGAGGCCGGGACAGACTGTACGAGCAGTACTTC.

The chain uses TRBV29-1 and TRBJ1-2; 7 positions agree with TRBD1. Germline CDR1 reads SQVTM; CDR2 reads ANQGSEA. The CDR3 spans 13 residues. V trimming: 5 bases; J trimming: 7 bases; junction bases outside the gene matches: 10. As DNA, the CDR3 is TGCAGCGTTAGGGGACAGCTATCGGGTGGCTACACCTTC. Its translation is CSVRGQLSGGYTF. Full variable domain (outside the CDR3, taken from reference TRBV29-1 and TRBJ1-2): SAVISQKPSRDICQRGTSLTIQCQVDSQVTMMFWYRQQPGQSLTLIATANQGSEATYESGFVIDKFPISRPNLTFSTLTVSNMSPEDSSIYLCSVRGQLSGGYTFGSGTRLTVV.

V and J are TRBV5-1 and TRBJ2-7; D is possibly TRBD1 or TRBD2 (5 bases each). In germline, CDR1 is SGHRS, CDR2 YFSETQ. The CDR3 has 17 amino acids. V lost 4 bases and J 6 bases, leaving 26 bases between the germline ends. The CDR3 protein is CASSQRNTGTSPVEQYF. The DNA of the CDR3 is TGCGCCAGCAGCCAACGAAATACCGGGACCTCCCCCGTCGAGCAGTACTTC.

The V call is TRBV12-3 or TRBV12-4, the J call TRBJ2-2, with D unresolved. The CDR3 loop spans 13 amino acids. V lost 8 bases to trimming and J lost 6 bases, with 13 bases between them. The CDR3 nucleotides are TGTGCCAGCTCACTAAGGAGCTCCGGGGAGCTGTTTTTT. Protein: CASSLRSSGELFF.

V usage is TRBV18 and J usage is TRBJ2-1; 9 positions agree with TRBD1. CDR1 and CDR2 (germline): KGHSH, LQKENI. There are 16 residues in the CDR3. The V gene end was trimmed by 2 bases and the J gene end by 1 base; junction bases not matched to a gene: 3. CDR3 residues: CASSPRGTGSYNEQFF. The CDR3 nucleotides read TGTGCCAGCTCACCAAGGGGGACAGGGTCCTACAATGAGCAGTTCTTC.

The rearrangement uses TRBV4-3 and TRBJ2-3; tentative D call: TRBD1 (6 bases). The CDR3 extends over 17 amino acids. V was cut by 1 base and J by 0 bases, with 14 bases left in between. The germline gives CDR1 LGHNA, CDR2 YSLEER. The CDR3 sequence is CASSQGPRTASTDTQYF. In DNA, the CDR3 is TGCGCCAGCAGCCAAGGTCCGAGGACAGCTAGCACAGATACGCAGTATTTT.

J is TRBJ2-3 and V is TRBV6-2 or TRBV6-3; D might be TRBD2 (6 bases). Per the germline V gene, CDR1 is MNHEY and CDR2 is SVGEGT. The germline V and J ends were trimmed by 6 bases and 6 bases, with 16 bases remaining between them. The CDR3 has 14 residues. CDR3 loop: CASSSRLVSDTQYF. The CDR3 DNA reads as TGTGCCAGCAGCTCACGACTAGTCTCCGATACGCAGTATTTT.

The V gene is TRBV11-2, the J gene TRBJ2-1, with 8 bases matching TRBD1. Germline CDR1 is SGHAT and CDR2 is FQNNGV. With 5 bases clipped from V and 0 bases from J, the junction kept 15 bases outside the gene matches. The CDR3 is 19 residues long. The CDR3 DNA is TGTGCCAGCAGCCCCCGGACAGGGAGTATCCTTAGCTCCTACAATGAGCAGTTCTTC. Translation gives CASSPRTGSILSSYNEQFF.

This clonotype was counted only a few times. The chain joins TRBV12-3 or TRBV12-4 to TRBJ2-4; D is uncertain. The CDR3 contains 14 residues. The ends were cut back, 5 bases at V and 3 bases at J, with 11 bases in the middle. This chain's CDR3 is CASSMDGRKNIQYF. In DNA form, the CDR3 reads TGTGCCAGCAGTATGGACGGCCGCAAAAACATTCAGTACTTC.

J is TRBJ2-2 and V is TRBV5-1; 7 bases map to TRBD1. Losses at the gene ends were 3 bases for V and 4 bases for J; bases not matched to a gene: 3. Germline V gene sequence: CDR1 SGHRS, CDR2 YFSETQ. The CDR3 is 14 residues long. This CDR3 is CASSWDSTTGELFF. The CDR3 DNA is TGCGCCAGCAGCTGGGACAGTACCACCGGGGAGCTGTTTTTT. The full variable domain, in which reference TRBV5-1 and TRBJ2-2 provide the parts outside the CDR3, is KAGVTQTPRYLIKTRGQQVTLSCSPISGHRSVSWYQQTPGQGLQFLFEYFSETQRNKGNFPGRFSGRQFSNSRSEMNVSTLELGDSALYLCASSWDSTTGELFFGEGSRLTVL.

The V and J genes are TRBV4-1 and TRBJ2-4; 9 bases are a match to TRBD2. The ends lost 2 bases at V and 8 bases at J; junction bases unmatched: 1. The length of the CDR3 is 13 residues. CDR1 is MGHRA, CDR2 YSYEKL, per germline. The CDR3 sequence is CASSQLAGDIQYF. The CDR3 DNA sequence: TGCGCCAGCAGCCAATTAGCGGGGGACATTCAGTACTTC.

V gene TRBV25-1 combines with J gene TRBJ1-3; no firm D call. This CDR3 comprises 13 residues. Per the germline V gene, CDR1 is MGHDK and CDR2 is SYGVNS. Between the trimmed V and J ends, which lost 4 bases and 0 bases, there was a span of 4 bases. The CDR3, as DNA: TGTGCCAGCAGTGTACTCTCTGGAAACACCATATATTTT. Translation: CASSVLSGNTIYF.